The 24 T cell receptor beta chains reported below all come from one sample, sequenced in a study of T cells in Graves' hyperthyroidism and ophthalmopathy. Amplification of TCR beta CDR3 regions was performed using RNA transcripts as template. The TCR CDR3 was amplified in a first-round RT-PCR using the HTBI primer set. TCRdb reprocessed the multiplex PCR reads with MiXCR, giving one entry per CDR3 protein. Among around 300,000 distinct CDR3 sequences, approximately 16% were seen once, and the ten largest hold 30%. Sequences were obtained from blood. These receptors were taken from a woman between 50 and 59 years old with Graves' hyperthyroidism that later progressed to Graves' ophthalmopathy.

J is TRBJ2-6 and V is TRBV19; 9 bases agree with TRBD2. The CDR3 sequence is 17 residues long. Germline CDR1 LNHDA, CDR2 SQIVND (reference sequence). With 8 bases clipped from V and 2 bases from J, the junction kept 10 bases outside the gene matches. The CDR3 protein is CASWGASGIAGANVLTF. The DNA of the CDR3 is TGTGCCAGTTGGGGGGCTAGCGGGATCGCTGGGGCCAACGTCCTGACTTTC. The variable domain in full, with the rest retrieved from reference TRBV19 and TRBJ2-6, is DGGITQSPKYLFRKEGQNVTLSCEQNLNHDAMYWYRQDPGQGLRLIYYSQIVNDFQKGDIAEGYSVSREKKESFPLTVTSAQKNPTAFYLCASWGASGIAGANVLTFGAGSRLTVL.

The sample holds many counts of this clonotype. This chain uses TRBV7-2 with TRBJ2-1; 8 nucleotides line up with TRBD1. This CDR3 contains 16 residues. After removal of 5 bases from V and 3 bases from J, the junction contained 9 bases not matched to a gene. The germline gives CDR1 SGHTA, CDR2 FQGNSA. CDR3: CASSVRSGGGYNEQFF. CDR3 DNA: TGTGCCAGCAGCGTACGTTCAGGGGGCGGCTACAATGAGCAGTTCTTC.

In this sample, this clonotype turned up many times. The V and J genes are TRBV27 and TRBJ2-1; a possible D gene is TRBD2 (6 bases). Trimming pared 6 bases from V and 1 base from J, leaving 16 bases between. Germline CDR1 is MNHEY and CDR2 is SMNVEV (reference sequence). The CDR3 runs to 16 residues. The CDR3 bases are TGTGCCAGCAGCTCACCCCGCGGGATTTCCTACAATGAGCAGTTCTTC. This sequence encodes CASSSPRGISYNEQFF.

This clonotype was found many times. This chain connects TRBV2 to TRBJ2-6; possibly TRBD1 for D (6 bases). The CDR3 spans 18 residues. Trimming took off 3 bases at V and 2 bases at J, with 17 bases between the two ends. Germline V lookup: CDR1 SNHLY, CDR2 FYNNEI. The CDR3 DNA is TGTGCCAGCAGTGATTGGGGGCCGGGGACCCCTGGGGCCAACGTCCTGACTTTC. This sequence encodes CASSDWGPGTPGANVLTF.

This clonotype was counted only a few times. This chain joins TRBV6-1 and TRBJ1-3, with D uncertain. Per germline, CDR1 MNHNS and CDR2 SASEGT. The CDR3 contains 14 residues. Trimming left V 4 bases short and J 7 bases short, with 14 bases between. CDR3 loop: CASSGREAFNTIYF. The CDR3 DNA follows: TGTGCCAGCAGTGGGAGGGAAGCGTTTAACACCATATATTTT.

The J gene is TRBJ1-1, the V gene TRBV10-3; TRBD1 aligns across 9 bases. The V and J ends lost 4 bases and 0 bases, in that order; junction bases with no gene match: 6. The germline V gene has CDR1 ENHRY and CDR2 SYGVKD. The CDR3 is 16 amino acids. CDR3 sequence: CAISGLDRGMNTEAFF. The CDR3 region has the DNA TGTGCCATCAGTGGGCTGGACAGGGGTATGAACACTGAAGCTTTCTTT.

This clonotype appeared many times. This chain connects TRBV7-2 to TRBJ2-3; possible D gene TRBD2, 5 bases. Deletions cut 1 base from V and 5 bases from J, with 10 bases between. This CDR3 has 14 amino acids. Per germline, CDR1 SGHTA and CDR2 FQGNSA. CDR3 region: CASSLGGVRDTQYF. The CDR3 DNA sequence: TGTGCCAGCAGCTTAGGGGGAGTCAGAGATACGCAGTATTTT.

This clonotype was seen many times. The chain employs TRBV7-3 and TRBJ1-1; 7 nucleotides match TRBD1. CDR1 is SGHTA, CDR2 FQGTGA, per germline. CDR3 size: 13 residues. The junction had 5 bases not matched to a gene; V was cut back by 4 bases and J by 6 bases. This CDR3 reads CASSSRQGSEAFF. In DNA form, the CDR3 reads TGTGCCAGCAGCTCGCGACAGGGCTCTGAAGCTTTCTTT. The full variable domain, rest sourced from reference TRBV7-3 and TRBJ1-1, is GAGVSQTPSNKVTEKGKYVELRCDPISGHTALYWYRQSLGQGPEFLIYFQGTGAADDSGLPNDRFFAVRPEGSVSTLKIQRTERGDSAVYLCASSSRQGSEAFFGQGTRLTVV.

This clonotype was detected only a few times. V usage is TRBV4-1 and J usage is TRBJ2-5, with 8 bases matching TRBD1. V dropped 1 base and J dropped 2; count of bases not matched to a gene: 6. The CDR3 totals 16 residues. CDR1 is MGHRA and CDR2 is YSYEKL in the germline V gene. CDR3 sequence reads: CASSQGQGPVQETQYF. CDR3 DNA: TGCGCCAGCAGCCAAGGACAGGGGCCGGTTCAAGAGACCCAGTACTTC.

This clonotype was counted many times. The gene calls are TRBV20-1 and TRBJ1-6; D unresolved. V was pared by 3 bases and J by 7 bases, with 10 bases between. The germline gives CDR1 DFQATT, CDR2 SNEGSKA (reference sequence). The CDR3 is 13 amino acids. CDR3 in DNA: TGCAGTGCTAGTTCGCAGACAAATTCACCCCTCCACTTT. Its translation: CSASSQTNSPLHF.

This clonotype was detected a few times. The CDR3 region has the DNA TGCAGTGCTCTATCGATACTAGCGCGGGGGGGGACAGATACGCAGTATTTT. Its protein product is CSALSILARGGTDTQYF. The chain recombines TRBV20-1 with TRBJ2-3; 9 nucleotides match TRBD2. The CDR3 runs to 17 residues. Germline-derived CDR1 and CDR2 are DFQATT and SNEGSKA (reference sequence). V lost 5 bases to trimming and J lost 3 bases; unmatched junction nucleotides: 15.

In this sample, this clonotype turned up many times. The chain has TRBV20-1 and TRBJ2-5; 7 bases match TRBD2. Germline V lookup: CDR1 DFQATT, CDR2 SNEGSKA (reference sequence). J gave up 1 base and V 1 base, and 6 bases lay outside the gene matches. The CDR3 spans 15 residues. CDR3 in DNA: TGCAGTGCTAGAGTTGGCGGGACTATCCAAGAGACCCAGTACTTC. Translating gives CSARVGGTIQETQYF.

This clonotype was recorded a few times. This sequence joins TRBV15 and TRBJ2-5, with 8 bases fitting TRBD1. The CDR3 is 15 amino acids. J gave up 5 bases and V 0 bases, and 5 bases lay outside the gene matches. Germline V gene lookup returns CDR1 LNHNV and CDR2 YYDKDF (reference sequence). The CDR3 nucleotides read TGTGCCACCAGCAGAGACCCGACAGGGGCCGAGACCCAGTACTTC. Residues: CATSRDPTGAETQYF.

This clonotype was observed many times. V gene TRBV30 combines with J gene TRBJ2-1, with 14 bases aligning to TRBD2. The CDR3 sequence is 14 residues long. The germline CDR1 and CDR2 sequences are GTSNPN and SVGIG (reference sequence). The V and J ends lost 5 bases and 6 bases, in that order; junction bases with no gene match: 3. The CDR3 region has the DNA TGTGCCTGGGTGACTAGCGGGAGGGCCAATGAGCAGTTCTTC. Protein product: CAWVTSGRANEQFF.

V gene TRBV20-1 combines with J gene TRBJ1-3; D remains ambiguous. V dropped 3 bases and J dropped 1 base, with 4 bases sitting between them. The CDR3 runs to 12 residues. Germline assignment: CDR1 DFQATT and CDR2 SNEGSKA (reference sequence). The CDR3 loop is CSARISGNTIYF. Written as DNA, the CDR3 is TGCAGTGCTAGGATTTCTGGAAACACCATATATTTT.

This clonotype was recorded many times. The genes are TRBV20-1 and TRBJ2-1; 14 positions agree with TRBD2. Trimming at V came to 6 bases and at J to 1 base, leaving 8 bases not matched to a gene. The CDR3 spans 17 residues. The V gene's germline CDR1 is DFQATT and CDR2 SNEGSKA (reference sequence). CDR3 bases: TGCAGTGCCCCCCCCGGGACTAGCGGGAGATCCTACAATGAGCAGTTCTTC. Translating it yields CSAPPGTSGRSYNEQFF.

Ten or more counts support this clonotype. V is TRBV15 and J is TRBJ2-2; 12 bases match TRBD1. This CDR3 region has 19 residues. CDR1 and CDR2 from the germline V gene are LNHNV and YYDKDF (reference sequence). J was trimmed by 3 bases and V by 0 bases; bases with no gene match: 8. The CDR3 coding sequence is TGTGCCACCAGCAGAGATATGGGACAGGGGGCTTCGGACACCGGGGAGCTGTTTTTT. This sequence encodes CATSRDMGQGASDTGELFF.

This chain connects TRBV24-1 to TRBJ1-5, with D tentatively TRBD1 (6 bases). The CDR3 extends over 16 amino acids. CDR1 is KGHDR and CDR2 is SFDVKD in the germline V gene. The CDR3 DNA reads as TGTGTCGCCAGTGATCACCGAACAGGGTTCAATCAGCCCCAGCATTTT. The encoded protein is CVASDHRTGFNQPQHF.

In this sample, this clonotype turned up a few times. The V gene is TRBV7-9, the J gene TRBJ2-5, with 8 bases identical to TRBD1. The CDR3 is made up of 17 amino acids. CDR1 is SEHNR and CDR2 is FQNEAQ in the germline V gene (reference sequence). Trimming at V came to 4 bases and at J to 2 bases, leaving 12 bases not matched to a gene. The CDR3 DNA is TGTGCCAGCAGCTCGGGACAGGCAAGCCTTGGGCAAGAGACCCAGTACTTC. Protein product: CASSSGQASLGQETQYF. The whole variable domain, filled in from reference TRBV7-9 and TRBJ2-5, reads DTGVSQNPRHKITKRGQNVTFRCDPISEHNRLYWYRQTLGQGPEFLTYFQNEAQLEKSRLLSDRFSAERPKGSFSTLEIQRTEQGDSAMYLCASSSGQASLGQETQYFGPGTRLLVL.

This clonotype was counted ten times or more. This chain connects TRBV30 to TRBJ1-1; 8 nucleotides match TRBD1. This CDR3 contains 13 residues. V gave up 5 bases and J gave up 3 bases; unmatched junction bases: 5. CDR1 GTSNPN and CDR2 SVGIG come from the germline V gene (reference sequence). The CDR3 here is CAWLDRVDTEAFF. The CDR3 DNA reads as TGTGCCTGGCTGGACAGGGTGGACACTGAAGCTTTCTTT.

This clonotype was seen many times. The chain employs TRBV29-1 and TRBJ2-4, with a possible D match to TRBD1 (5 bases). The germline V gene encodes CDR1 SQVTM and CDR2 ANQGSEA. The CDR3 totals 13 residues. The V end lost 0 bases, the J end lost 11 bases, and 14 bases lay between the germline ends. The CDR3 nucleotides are TGCAGCGTTGAAGAGGCGGCAGGGATCGTTCAGTACTTC. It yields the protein CSVEEAAGIVQYF.

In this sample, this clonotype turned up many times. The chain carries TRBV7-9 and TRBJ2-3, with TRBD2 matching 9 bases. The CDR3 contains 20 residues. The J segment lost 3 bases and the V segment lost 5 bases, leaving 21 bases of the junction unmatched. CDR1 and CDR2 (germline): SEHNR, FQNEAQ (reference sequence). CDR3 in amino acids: CASSLGVKVAGVSETDTQYF. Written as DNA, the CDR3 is TGTGCCAGCAGCCTCGGAGTTAAGGTAGCGGGAGTATCGGAGACAGATACGCAGTATTTT.

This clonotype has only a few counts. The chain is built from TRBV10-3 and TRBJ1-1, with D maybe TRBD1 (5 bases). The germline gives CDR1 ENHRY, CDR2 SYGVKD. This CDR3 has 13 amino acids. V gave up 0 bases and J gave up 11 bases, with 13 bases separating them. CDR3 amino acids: CAISESPQGAAFF. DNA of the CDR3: TGTGCCATCAGTGAGTCACCACAAGGGGCTGCTTTCTTT.

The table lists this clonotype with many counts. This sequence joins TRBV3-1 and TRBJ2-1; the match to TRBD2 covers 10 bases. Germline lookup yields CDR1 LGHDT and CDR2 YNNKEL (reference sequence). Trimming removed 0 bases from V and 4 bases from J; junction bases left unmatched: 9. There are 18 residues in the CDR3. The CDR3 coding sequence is TGTGCCAGCAGCCAAGATCTAGGGACTAGCGATAAGTACAATGAGCAGTTCTTC. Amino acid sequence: CASSQDLGTSDKYNEQFF.